This T cell receptor beta chain came from a study of blood T cell repertoires in COVID-19. About the research overall: The samples span acute and convalescent COVID-19 from the United States, Italy and Spain. T cells, B-cell-depleted T cells, or PBMCs supplied cDNA or gDNA.

The CDR3 sequence is 15 residues long. CDR1 is LNHDA, CDR2 SQIVND, per germline (reference sequence). Trimming pared 7 bases from V and 0 bases from J, leaving 13 bases between. In the source study's methods: Quantification of nucleated cells was approximated via reference gene primer amplification. Clones were sequenced by immunoSEQ multiplex PCR, and TCRdb holds only the in-frame ones, with some missing. V, J and clone size derive from that table, while D and trimming were established from the DNA sequence. The data show about 250,000 clones, around 83% seen once. The chain employs TRBV19 and TRBJ1-3; D call uncertain. This clonotype originated in a woman aged 40 to 50 who had recovered from COVID-19. Material for sequencing was peripheral blood. CDR3 sequence reads: CASKVSGDSGNTIYF. DNA for the CDR3: TGTGCCAGTAAGGTGAGCGGAGACTCTGGAAACACCATATATTTT.